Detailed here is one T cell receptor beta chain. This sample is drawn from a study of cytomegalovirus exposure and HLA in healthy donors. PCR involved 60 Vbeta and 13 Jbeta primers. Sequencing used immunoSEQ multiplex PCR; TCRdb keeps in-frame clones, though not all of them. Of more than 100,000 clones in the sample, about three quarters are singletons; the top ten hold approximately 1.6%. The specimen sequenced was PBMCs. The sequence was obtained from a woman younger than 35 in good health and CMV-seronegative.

The CDR3 loop is CASSHPGRPSGNTIYF. DNA of the CDR3: TGCGCCAGCAGCCATCCGGGGAGGCCCTCTGGAAACACCATATATTTT. The V gene is TRBV4-1, the J gene TRBJ1-3; D unclear. The CDR3 contains 16 residues. V shed 3 bases and J shed 0 bases, with 12 bases lying between them. Per the germline V gene, CDR1 is MGHRA and CDR2 is YSYEKL.